This T cell receptor (beta chain) was captured by sequencing in a study of T cells in localized non-small cell lung cancer (TCRdb year 2020). At the level of the whole study: Comparing tumors with uninvolved tumor-adjacent lungs, the study looked at the T cell repertoires of 200 to 250 patients with early-stage NSCLC. The cohort consisted of around 250 treatment-naive NSCLC patients whose localized lung tumors had been resected. The mean age of the NSCLC patients was about 67 years, with 120 to 150 men and 107 women. What the research found in general, with its limitations: The highest T cell clonality was observed in uninvolved tumor-adjacent lung, where clonality exceeded that of tumor, suggesting that antigenic responses were more focused in uninvolved tumor-adjacent lung. Because the study design was exploratory, TCR variables were selected using unadjusted p-values without false-discovery rate correction. A median of approximately 62 of the top 100 tumor clones turned up in the paired uninvolved adjacent lung, and around 27 of those clones also ranked among the top 100 of that same adjacent lung. Higher blood T cell density associated with longer overall survival, while higher adjacent-lung clonality associated with shorter survival. Because multi-region tumor sequencing was not performed, intratumor heterogeneity could not be ruled out.

The CDR3 numbers 17 residues from cysteine through phenylalanine. Here the CDR3 DNA is all that survives: 51 bases in frame from base 1. The CDR1 and CDR2 encoded by the germline V gene are KGHSH and LQKENI. Cut back by 3 bases and 4 bases, the V and J ends lie 21 bases apart. The immunoSEQ Assay was used to sequence TCR beta CDR3 regions from DNA. Per the original workflow: To compute T cell density, TCR beta template counts were normalized to usable DNA, which was estimated by amplifying housekeeping genes. Richness was estimated using the preseqR package, with extrapolation to 400,000 templates for PBMC samples and to 120,000 templates for tissue samples. Clonality was defined by subtracting Pielou's evenness from one. Differential abundance testing on productive amino-acid clonotypes, with a minimum total count of 5 and an alpha of 0.1, was used to identify tissue-enriched TCRs. The Jaccard Index and the Morisita Overlap Index were used to measure repertoire overlap between compartments. GLIPH clustered TCR beta CDR3s with public tetramer-defined viral CDR3s; viral motifs required at least three viral sequences plus V-gene enrichment. Here the immuneACCESS table is served through TCRdb, limited to in-frame sequences with V and J called. Missing clones are a known gap in these copies; in checked studies unresolved V genes cover under half, and the rest lacks a known reason. Clonal size and the V and J genes are those of that table, whereas D and trimming came from the DNA. This sample lists over 20,000 clones; roughly 86% were detected once. The top ten clones comprise 5.8% of the sample.

In this sample, this clone turned up once. Its antigen has not been determined. No base qualities exist here, and no much larger clone lies one base off it. At diagnosis, tumor, uninvolved tumor-adjacent lung and peripheral blood were collected and then preserved as a mix of FFPE and fresh-frozen material. For TCR repertoire profiling, blood samples were analyzed as peripheral blood mononuclear cells. The receptor was derived from a male donor aged 60 or older with stage II squamous cell lung carcinoma. Sequences were derived from peripheral blood, sampled before any cancer treatment. This receptor chain uses TRBV18 and TRBJ1-1; matching of 6 bases hints at TRBD1 as the D gene. CDR3 sequence: CASSPEDGGIQGTEAFF. The base sequence is TGTGCCAGCTCACCCGAAGATGGGGGCATTCAGGGCACTGAAGCTTTCTTT.